This TCR beta chain derives from a study of cytotoxic CD8 clonotypes in ibrutinib-treated CLL. Study as a whole: The study included approximately 10 relapsed/refractory and more than 14 treatment-naive patients; 17 to 18 had IGHV unmutated disease.

General study points: T-cell clonality at baseline went above that of age-matched healthy donors and rose and fell with circulating CD8+ T-cell counts. Clonality showed a rise at ibrutinib response that reversed toward baseline at progression.

This CDR3 is built from 18 residues. Points on this clone: What it binds is not known.

Sequenced by immunoSEQ multiplex PCR; TCRdb stores in-frame clones only, minus some. The profile shows some 23,000 clones, roughly two thirds of them singletons. Sequenced material: PBMCs, taken at disease progression, from a patient treated with ibrutinib. The chain employs TRBV12-2 and TRBJ1-5; TRBD1, as called in the table, went unchecked against the DNA. TRBV12-2 is reported as a pseudogene. The clonotype was recovered from a human donor with chronic lymphocytic leukemia. The DNA for the CDR3 is TGTGCAAGTCGAAATGGCTCAACGGACAGGGCTTCCAATCAGCCCCAGCATTTT. Translated: CASRNGSTDRASNQPQHF.